This T cell receptor (beta chain) was identified in a study of blood T cell repertoires in COVID-19. Across the study: PBMCs, B-cell-depleted T cells, or T cells were the source of the cDNA or gDNA that made up the material.

In its sample, this clone was seen once. TCRdb's table, derived via immunoSEQ multiplex PCR, lists solely in-frame clones and lacks some. This table has about 260,000 clones, 80% to 90% appearing once. The CDR3 spans 10 residues. Germline-derived CDR1 and CDR2 are DFQATT and SNEGSKA (reference sequence). V lost 4 bases and J 5 bases, leaving 3 bases between the germline ends. The V and J genes are TRBV20-1 and TRBJ2-1; D not certain. The receptor was derived from a man aged 60 to 75 with acute or convalescent COVID-19. The specimen sequenced was peripheral blood. CDR3 sequence reads: CSAIDNEQFF. CDR3 nucleotide sequence: TGCAGTGCTATCGACAATGAGCAGTTCTTC.